This T cell receptor (beta chain) originates from a study of cytomegalovirus exposure and HLA in healthy donors. General study results and limits: Usually a TCR sequence was rare, but some public TCRs were found in many donors.

Researchers ran the PCR with 60 Vbeta and 13 Jbeta primers. The protocol was immunoSEQ multiplex PCR, while the TCRdb copy is restricted to in-frame clones and leaves out a portion. The sample holds under 200,000 clones, over 60% seen once. As for this clone: Its specificity is unknown.

Germline V lookup: CDR1 GTSNPN, CDR2 SVGIG (reference sequence). The CDR3 sequence is 12 residues long. This sequence originates from a man in his forties in good health and CMV-seronegative. This chain joins TRBV30 and TRBJ2-5; D call uncertain. Gene TRBJ2-7 matches the end of the DNA better, so the J call may be wrong. Sequencing input: PBMCs. The CDR3, as DNA: TGTGCCTGGAGTACTGACTCCTACGAGCAGTACTTC. This encodes CAWSTDSYEQYF.